This T cell receptor (beta chain) was documented in a study of T cell changes during pregnancy in multiple sclerosis. Only in-frame clones appear in the TCRdb table, and some are missing; sequencing was by immunoSEQ multiplex PCR. The data contain some 110,000 clones, about 90% of them seen just once; the ten biggest clones take up over 1.5%. Only one count was recorded for this clone. The receptor comes from a female donor with multiple sclerosis, enrolled in a pregnancy study. Sequences were derived from peripheral blood, sampled before pregnancy.

CDR3 loop: CASSLSRPGGAGIQYF. The CDR3, as DNA: TGTGCCAGCAGCCTAAGCCGCCCGGGGGGAGCAGGCATTCAGTACTTC. The chain carries TRBV11-3 and TRBJ2-4, with 7 bases fitting TRBD2. The CDR3 loop spans 16 amino acids. Germline V gene lookup returns CDR1 SGHNT and CDR2 YENEEA. V was pared by 5 bases and J by 9 bases, with 16 bases of the junction left unmatched.